Listed below are T cell receptor beta chains from one sample, sequenced in a study of blood T cell dynamics during melanoma immunotherapy. The protocol was immunoSEQ multiplex PCR, while the TCRdb copy is restricted to in-frame clones and leaves out a portion. The sample contains some 9,400 clones, 86% of which appear only once. Sequenced material: blood, taken from a patient treated with checkpoint blockade. Receptors originate from a human donor with melanoma. Each CDR3 is given with its conserved first and last residue. A D gene is named only where the DNA matches it firmly. Clone size is not always given. Where it is, it says once, few, many or a class for expanded clones.

D	size	J	V	CDR3	DNA
.	.	TRBJ1-5	TRBV23-1	CASSQSGGRWEIDNQPQHF	TGCGCCAGCAGTCAATCGGGGGGTAGATGGGAGATAGACAATCAGCCCCAGCATTTT
TRBD1	.	TRBJ2-7	TRBV7-8	CASSLGQKRGYEQYF	TGTGCCAGCAGCTTGGGACAGAAGAGGGGCTACGAGCAGTACTTC
.	.	TRBJ1-2	TRBV7-8	CASSPTGGLSYGYTF	TGTGCCAGCAGCCCCACGGGAGGGCTTTCCTATGGCTACACCTTC
.	.	TRBJ2-7	TRBV5-6	CASSLLSYEQYF	TGTGCCAGCAGCTTGTTGTCCTACGAGCAGTACTTC
.	.	TRBJ1-1	TRBV27	CASRHQPQGNTEAFF	TGTGCCAGCAGACACCAACCTCAGGGGAACACTGAAGCTTTCTTT
.	.	TRBJ1-2	TRBV7-3	CASSKDKAGVGYTF	TGTGCCAGCAGCAAAGACAAAGCAGGGGTTGGCTACACCTTC
.	.	TRBJ2-5	TRBV30	CAWSDGARKRLDF	TGTGCCTGGAGTGACGGGGCCCGAAAGCGGTTGGACTTC
.	once	TRBJ2-1	TRBV6-5	CASSYSPQGKQFF	TGTGCCAGCAGTTACTCACCCCAGGGGAAGCAGTTCTTC
.	.	TRBJ2-3	TRBV12-5	CASGSYGTFSTDTQYF	TGTGCTAGCGGCAGCTATGGGACTTTTAGCACAGATACGCAGTATTTT
.	.	TRBJ2-6	TRBV19	CASRDGGAGANVLTF	TGTGCCAGTAGGGACGGCGGGGCTGGGGCCAACGTCCTGACTTTC
.	.	TRBJ1-1	TRBV4-1	CASSQLGRVNTEAFF	TGCGCCAGCAGCCAATTGGGCAGGGTGAACACTGAAGCTTTCTTT
TRBD1	.	TRBJ1-6	TRBV15	CATSRSGGNSPLHF	TGTGCCACCAGCAGGTCAGGGGGCAATTCACCCCTCCACTTT
TRBD2	.	TRBJ2-3	TRBV7-9	CASSLIPSGGFDPTQYF	TGTGCCAGCAGCTTAATTCCTAGCGGGGGCTTTGATCCCACGCAGTATTTT
.	.	TRBJ1-4	TRBV2	CASSERNGVQEKLFF	TGTGCCAGCAGTGAACGGAACGGCGTTCAGGAAAAACTGTTTTTT
.	.	TRBJ1-5	TRBV30	CAWSVLDGSNQPQHF	TGTGCCTGGAGTGTACTCGACGGTAGCAATCAGCCCCAGCATTTT
.	.	TRBJ2-3	TRBV19	CASSMIFSPDTQYF	TGTGCCAGTAGTATGATCTTTTCTCCAGATACGCAGTATTTT
TRBD2	.	TRBJ2-2	TRBV18	CASSLPGLAGGGELFF	TGTGCCAGCTCACTTCCGGGACTAGCGGGGGGCGGGGAGCTGTTTTTT
TRBD1	.	TRBJ2-7	TRBV7-9	CASGTESYEQYF	TGTGCCAGCGGGACAGAATCTTACGAGCAGTACTTC
TRBD1	.	TRBJ2-5	TRBV5-6	CASSLPGQGAETQYF	TGTGCCAGCAGCCTACCGGGACAGGGAGCCGAGACCCAGTACTTC
.	.	TRBJ1-2	TRBV12-5	CASGETGLANYGYTF	TGTGCTAGTGGGGAGACAGGACTAGCTAACTATGGCTACACCTTC
.	once	TRBJ1-5	TRBV18	CASSPHSNQPQHF	TGTGCCAGCTCCCCCCATAGCAATCAGCCCCAGCATTTT
.	once	TRBJ1-3	TRBV6-5	CASRRELGGNTIYF	TGTGCCAGCAGGCGAGAGCTTGGGGGAAACACCATATATTTT
TRBD2	few	TRBJ2-7	TRBV11-2	CASCYSSGSFQYF	TGTGCCAGCTGCTACAGTAGCGGGTCGTTCCAGTACTTC
.	.	TRBJ2-1	TRBV12-5	CASGSMGRVSYNEQFF	TGTGCTAGTGGCTCTATGGGCAGGGTTTCCTACAATGAGCAGTTCTTC
TRBD2	.	TRBJ2-1	TRBV6-4	CASSVERGGLNEQFF	TGTGCCAGCAGTGTGGAGCGGGGGGGCCTCAATGAGCAGTTCTTC
.	.	TRBJ1-1	TRBV4-1	CASSQATGNTEAFF	TGCGCCAGCAGCCAAGCGACAGGGAACACTGAAGCTTTCTTT
TRBD1	once	TRBJ2-7	TRBV27	CASTLFRDRGYEQYF	TGTGCCAGCACCCTCTTCCGGGACAGGGGGTACGAGCAGTACTTC
.	.	TRBJ1-1	TRBV29-1	CSVAGGRNTEAFF	TGCAGCGTTGCGGGGGGAAGGAACACTGAAGCTTTCTTT
.	few	TRBJ1-6	TRBV9	CASSVGQLYNSPLHF	TGTGCCAGCAGCGTAGGACAGCTCTATAATTCACCCCTCCACTTT
.	.	TRBJ2-3	TRBV7-2	CASSLSEGRGAQYF	TGTGCCAGCAGCTTGAGTGAAGGGAGGGGGGCGCAGTATTTT
.	.	TRBJ1-6	TRBV5-1	CASSLAVGEGSYNSPLHF	TGCGCCAGCAGCTTGGCCGTAGGGGAAGGCTCCTATAATTCACCCCTCCACTTT
.	.	TRBJ2-7	TRBV28	CASSLIFYEQYF	TGTGCCAGCAGTTTAATCTTCTACGAGCAGTACTTC
.	.	TRBJ2-1	TRBV30	CAWSGVGGMSYNEQFF	TGTGCCTGGAGTGGCGTAGGAGGGATGTCCTACAATGAGCAGTTCTTC
.	.	TRBJ1-3	TRBV19	CASSMSSDTIYF	TGTGCCAGTAGTATGTCCTCGGACACCATATATTTT
.	.	TRBJ2-7	TRBV5-6	CASSLVGQPYEQYF	TGTGCCAGCAGCTTGGTTGGACAGCCCTACGAGCAGTACTTC
.	.	TRBJ2-3	TRBV7-8	CASSLAESSDTQYF	TGTGCCAGCAGCTTAGCGGAGTCCAGTGATACGCAGTATTTT
.	.	TRBJ2-1	TRBV7-9	CASSPNTRANNEQFF	TGTGCCAGCAGCCCCAATACCCGGGCTAACAATGAGCAGTTCTTC
TRBD2	.	TRBJ2-3	TRBV30	CAWSALRTSGGPPLLYF	TGTGCCTGGAGTGCCCTTAGGACTAGCGGGGGACCACCGCTTCTGTATTTT
.	.	TRBJ1-2	TRBV30	CAWRTGTREGYTF	TGTGCCTGGAGGACTGGGACAAGAGAGGGCTACACCTTC
TRBD1	.	TRBJ1-2	TRBV4-1	CASSTGDYGYTF	TGCGCCAGCAGTACAGGGGACTATGGCTACACCTTC
.	.	TRBJ2-4	TRBV2	CASTGEQLAKNIQYF	TGTGCCAGCACCGGGGAACAGCTAGCCAAAAACATTCAGTACTTC
.	.	TRBJ2-1	TRBV5-1	CASSLDPFQLARNEQFF	TGCGCCAGCAGCTTGGATCCCTTCCAGTTAGCGAGGAATGAGCAGTTCTTC
.	.	TRBJ2-7	TRBV5-4	CASSGGFGNRDYEQYF	TGTGCCAGCAGCGGGGGGTTTGGGAATCGGGACTACGAGCAGTACTTC
.	.	TRBJ2-7	TRBV21-1	CASSKGHREGKGEQYF	TGTGCCAGCAGCAAAGGCCACAGGGAAGGGAAAGGCGAGCAGTACTTC
.	.	TRBJ1-1	TRBV6-5	CASSQGRRVTEAFF	TGTGCCAGCAGTCAGGGCCGGAGGGTCACTGAAGCTTTCTTT
.	.	TRBJ2-3	TRBV7-7	CAIRRLSTDTQYF	TGTGCCATCCGGCGGTTAAGCACAGATACGCAGTATTTT
.	.	TRBJ2-3	TRBV25-1	CASSELRSTDTQYF	TGTGCCAGCAGTGAACTTCGGAGCACAGATACGCAGTATTTT
TRBD2	.	TRBJ2-7	TRBV5-1	CASSTGLAVSSYEQYF	TGCGCCAGCAGCACGGGACTAGCGGTAAGCTCCTACGAGCAGTACTTC
.	.	TRBJ1-5	TRBV9	CASSVGQGRDDQPQHF	TGTGCCAGCAGCGTAGGTCAGGGTCGTGATGATCAGCCCCAGCATTTT
TRBD1	once	TRBJ1-5	TRBV27	CASSFRGPDQPQHF	TGTGCCAGCAGTTTCAGGGGGCCAGATCAGCCCCAGCATTTT
TRBD1	.	TRBJ2-1	TRBV30	CAWSVQGAGNNEQFF	TGTGCCTGGAGTGTCCAGGGGGCAGGGAACAATGAGCAGTTCTTC
.	.	TRBJ2-3	TRBV5-5	CASSPPGVQGRTDTQYF	TGTGCCAGCAGCCCCCCGGGGGTACAGGGTAGGACAGATACGCAGTATTTT
TRBD2	.	TRBJ2-1	TRBV19	CASSVGGGSYNEQFF	TGTGCCAGTAGCGTCGGGGGGGGATCCTACAATGAGCAGTTCTTC
.	.	TRBJ1-2	TRBV27	CASSLSGGLGYTF	TGTGCCAGCAGTTTATCGGGGGGGCTCGGCTACACCTTC
.	few	TRBJ1-2	TRBV7-3	CASSLNKGTTGGYTF	TGTGCCAGCAGCTTAAATAAGGGAACTACTGGCGGCTACACCTTC